The following is a T cell receptor beta chain sequence with its context. This sample is drawn from a study of response to subunit inactivated influenza vaccine. Germline V gene sequence: CDR1 DFQATT, CDR2 SNEGSKA (reference sequence). The ends were cut back, 3 bases at V and 3 bases at J, with 8 bases in the middle. The CDR3 is made up of 12 amino acids. MiXCR was run by TCRdb on the RT-PCR reads, yielding one entry per CDR3 protein. The sample shows more than 500,000 distinct CDR3 sequences, approximately 10% of them seen only once. Another study also made use of these data, one on T cells expressing NK-cell markers. As that study records: Scientists made TCR beta cDNA using 5'RACE template switching with UMIs.

This clonotype was obtained from a man between 50 and 59 years old who received an inactivated influenza vaccine. Material: PBMCs from blood, obtained on the day of vaccination. The chain is built from TRBV20-1 and TRBJ1-1; possibly TRBD1 for D (5 bases). The CDR3 loop reads CSASRDYTEAFF. The CDR3 DNA follows: TGCAGTGCTAGCAGGGATTACACTGAAGCTTTCTTT.